The rows below give T cell receptor beta chains drawn from one sample of a study of T cells in Graves' hyperthyroidism and ophthalmopathy. One entry per CDR3 protein, called by TCRdb with MiXCR from the multiplex PCR reads. The repertoire holds around 560,000 distinct CDR3 sequences, with over 15% as singletons. Sequenced material: blood. The receptors were gathered from a woman in her late teens or twenties with Graves' hyperthyroidism. Both conserved end residues are part of each CDR3. Fields, in order: clone size, J gene, V gene, D gene, CDR3 protein, CDR3 DNA. D genes are given only for firm matches. Only part of the rows carry a size: once, few, many, or a class if the clone is expanded.

>many|TRBJ1-2|TRBV7-8|NA
CASSPRVRRRGYTF
TGTGCCAGCAGCCCCCGAGTCCGGAGGCGAGGCTACACCTTC
>NA|TRBJ2-7|TRBV7-9|NA
CASSLAGVHEQYF
TGTGCCAGCAGCTTAGCGGGAGTCCACGAGCAGTACTTC
>few|TRBJ1-3|TRBV28|NA
CASSLVRVTGNTIYF
TGTGCCAGCAGTTTAGTCAGGGTAACTGGAAACACCATATATTTT
>NA|TRBJ1-5|TRBV5-5|NA
CASRGGEGLGNQPQHF
TGTGCCAGCAGGGGGGGCGAGGGGCTTGGCAATCAGCCCCAGCATTTT
>few|TRBJ1-2|TRBV4-2|NA
CASSQDQGQGTF
TGTGCCAGCAGCCAAGATCAGGGACAAGGGACCTTC
>few|TRBJ2-1|TRBV19|TRBD1
CASSRGTGSSYNEQFF
TGTGCCAGTAGTCGTGGGACAGGGAGCTCCTACAATGAGCAGTTCTTC
>many|TRBJ2-1|TRBV6-1|TRBD2
CASSPPSGTHNEQFF
TGTGCCAGCAGTCCCCCTAGCGGGACTCACAATGAGCAGTTCTTC
>NA|TRBJ1-5|TRBV7-2|NA
CASSLKIGDQPQHF
TGTGCCAGCAGCTTAAAGATAGGCGATCAGCCCCAGCATTTT
>few|TRBJ2-1|TRBV5-8|TRBD2
CASSGLAGADNEQFF
TGTGCCAGCAGCGGTCTAGCGGGGGCCGACAATGAGCAGTTCTTC
>NA|TRBJ2-2|TRBV7-8|NA
CASSSSSKTGELFF
TGTGCCAGCAGCTCCTCGAGCAAGACTGGGGAGCTGTTTTTT
>many|TRBJ1-1|TRBV2|NA
CASRGPDFPIVVRGTEAFF
TGTGCCAGCAGGGGACCTGATTTTCCTATTGTCGTAAGGGGAACTGAAGCTTTCTTT
>many|TRBJ2-7|TRBV5-1|TRBD2
CASSFSGGEQYF
TGCGCCAGCAGCTTTTCGGGAGGCGAGCAGTACTTC
>many|TRBJ1-6|TRBV20-1|NA
CSARTDRYNSPLHF
TGCAGTGCTAGAACCGACCGCTATAATTCACCCCTCCACTTT